The clone carrying this T cell receptor beta chain came up a few times. The data were obtained in a study of blood T cell repertoires in COVID-19. At the level of the study: T cells, B-cell-depleted T cells, or PBMCs supplied cDNA or gDNA.

Sequenced by immunoSEQ multiplex PCR; TCRdb stores in-frame clones only, minus some. The sample carries 100,000 to 150,000 clones, around 85% recorded once. Germline assignment: CDR1 MNHNS and CDR2 SASEGT. Deletions cut 3 bases from V and 5 bases from J, with 16 bases between. The CDR3 extends over 15 amino acids. The chain employs TRBV6-1 and TRBJ2-5; tentatively, D is TRBD1 (6 bases). The TCR comes from a man younger than 45 with COVID-19, enrolled during active disease. Material for sequencing was peripheral blood. CDR3 nucleotides: TGTGCCAGCAGTGACCAGGGGACCGCGGCCGAGACCCAGTACTTC. Encoded protein: CASSDQGTAAETQYF.